A selection of T cell receptor beta chains follows, all from one sample in a study of OX40 agonist ivuxolimab in advanced cancers. Assay: immunoSEQ multiplex PCR; the TCRdb copy retains only in-frame clones and omits some. Of about 130,000 clones listed, about nine tenths are singletons. The sequences come from CD4+ or CD8+ T cells sorted from blood, collected in a trial of the OX40 agonist ivuxolimab. The receptors originated from an adult with an advanced solid tumor such as melanoma, head and neck, liver or kidney cancer. Each CDR3 is given with its conserved first and last residue. D genes are given only for firm matches. Only part of the rows carry a size: once, few, many, or a class if the clone is expanded.

size	J	V	length	D	CDR3	DNA
few	TRBJ2-7	TRBV28	14	NA	CASSPRRPPYEQYF	TGTGCCAGCAGTCCCCGCAGGCCTCCCTACGAGCAGTACTTC
NA	TRBJ2-3	TRBV9	14	TRBD1	CASSGRTGPDTQYF	TGTGCCAGCAGTGGGAGGACAGGGCCAGATACGCAGTATTTT
NA	TRBJ1-6	TRBV14	16	NA	CASSPGDRNYNSPLHF	TGTGCCAGCAGCCCCGGCGACAGAAACTATAATTCACCCCTCCACTTT
NA	TRBJ2-3	TRBV11-2	17	NA	CASSLLSYGQGTDTQYF	TGTGCCAGCAGCTTATTAAGTTATGGGCAGGGCACAGATACGCAGTATTTT
NA	TRBJ2-7	TRBV7-9	16	NA	CASSLGGSDTLYEQYF	TGTGCCAGCAGCTTAGGGGGGTCCGATACCCTCTACGAGCAGTACTTC
NA	TRBJ2-3	TRBV6-5	16	NA	CASSYSEVLGTDTQYF	TGTGCCAGCAGTTACTCGGAGGTTCTTGGCACAGATACGCAGTATTTT
once	TRBJ1-1	TRBV5-4	14	NA	CASSAEGLGTEAFF	TGTGCCAGCAGTGCCGAGGGGCTAGGGACTGAAGCTTTCTTT
NA	TRBJ2-4	TRBV18	13	NA	CASSPAVQNIQYF	TGTGCCAGCTCACCGGCAGTCCAAAACATTCAGTACTTC
NA	TRBJ2-1	TRBV5-1	17	NA	CASSLAPSSNQGNEQFF	TGCGCCAGCAGCTTGGCACCTAGCTCTAACCAAGGGAATGAGCAGTTCTTC
NA	TRBJ2-3	TRBV5-1	15	NA	CASIPQGESTDTQYF	TGCGCCAGCATTCCCCAGGGTGAGAGCACAGATACGCAGTATTTT
NA	TRBJ1-2	TRBV4-3	15	NA	CASSQAIDGNYGYTF	TGCGCCAGCAGCCAAGCCATCGACGGGAACTATGGCTACACCTTC
NA	TRBJ2-2	TRBV28	17	TRBD2	CASRRLAGGPGPGELFF	TGTGCCAGCAGAAGGCTAGCGGGAGGACCAGGCCCCGGGGAGCTGTTTTTT
NA	TRBJ1-5	TRBV7-8	16	NA	CASSLALGRVGQPQHF	TGTGCCAGCAGCTTAGCGCTGGGCAGGGTAGGCCAGCCCCAGCATTTT
few	TRBJ2-7	TRBV27	14	NA	CASSLAGLSYEQYF	TGTGCCAGCAGTTTGGCGGGACTCTCCTACGAGCAGTACTTC
NA	TRBJ1-3	TRBV27	14	NA	CASRRDHSGNTIYF	TGTGCCAGCAGGCGGGACCACTCTGGAAACACCATATATTTT
NA	TRBJ1-1	TRBV5-1	17	NA	CASSPPGGQTGSTEAFF	TGCGCCAGCAGCCCGCCCGGTGGTCAGACGGGGAGCACTGAAGCTTTCTTT
NA	TRBJ1-5	TRBV21-1	17	NA	CASSIERTASSNQPQHF	TGTGCCAGCAGCATTGAACGGACAGCCAGTTCCAATCAGCCCCAGCATTTT
NA	TRBJ2-6	TRBV5-6	15	NA	CASSLWVSGANVLTF	TGTGCCAGCAGCTTGTGGGTATCTGGGGCCAACGTCCTGACTTTC
NA	TRBJ2-1	TRBV2	19	TRBD2	CASSPRGGTSGRIRNEQFF	TGTGCCAGCAGCCCCCGGGGGGGGACTAGCGGGAGAATTCGCAATGAGCAGTTCTTC
NA	TRBJ2-5	TRBV5-1	12	NA	CASSLGKETQYF	TGCGCCAGCAGCTTAGGAAAAGAGACCCAGTACTTC
NA	TRBJ2-1	TRBV19	15	NA	CASSRGLAEVNEQFF	TGTGCCAGTAGCCGGGGGCTAGCGGAGGTCAATGAGCAGTTCTTC
NA	TRBJ2-7	TRBV28	12	NA	CASFGSPYEQYF	TGTGCCAGTTTCGGGTCTCCCTACGAGCAGTACTTC
NA	TRBJ1-1	TRBV6-6	15	NA	CASTPPARLNTEAFF	TGTGCCAGCACTCCACCAGCGAGATTGAACACTGAAGCTTTCTTT
NA	TRBJ2-5	TRBV29-1	13	NA	CSVGRRGRETQYF	TGCAGCGTTGGGAGGAGGGGTCGGGAGACCCAGTACTTC
NA	TRBJ1-4	TRBV7-9	15	NA	CASSLGLGTNEKLFF	TGTGCCAGCAGCTTAGGGTTGGGTACTAATGAAAAACTGTTTTTT
NA	TRBJ1-1	TRBV7-3	13	NA	CASSPRENTEAFF	TGTGCCAGCAGCCCGAGGGAGAACACTGAAGCTTTCTTT
NA	TRBJ1-1	TRBV18	15	NA	CASSPGQTPNTEAFF	TGTGCCAGCTCACCAGGCCAGACCCCGAACACTGAAGCTTTCTTT
NA	TRBJ2-3	TRBV29-1	12	NA	CSVDRGGDTQYF	TGCAGCGTTGACAGGGGTGGGGATACGCAGTATTTT
NA	TRBJ1-2	TRBV11-3	13	NA	CASSEGANYGYTF	TGTGCCAGCTCCGAGGGGGCTAACTATGGCTACACCTTC
NA	TRBJ2-7	TRBV18	14	TRBD2	CASSPQGRVIEQYF	TGTGCCAGCTCACCACAGGGGAGGGTTATCGAGCAGTACTTC
NA	TRBJ1-1	TRBV18	14	NA	CASSQGGENTEAFF	TGTGCCAGCTCACAGGGCGGGGAGAACACTGAAGCTTTCTTT
NA	TRBJ2-6	TRBV5-1	15	NA	CASSVTGSGANVLTF	TGCGCCAGCAGCGTGACAGGCTCTGGGGCCAACGTCCTGACTTTC
NA	TRBJ1-5	TRBV7-2	15	TRBD1	CASSVTGGVGQPQHF	TGTGCCAGCAGCGTGACAGGGGGCGTCGGTCAGCCCCAGCATTTT
NA	TRBJ1-1	TRBV5-1	14	NA	CASSAGSVNTEAFF	TGCGCCAGTAGCGCGGGCAGCGTGAACACTGAAGCTTTCTTT
NA	TRBJ2-7	TRBV4-3	14	NA	CASSQADRSHEQYF	TGCGCCAGCAGCCAAGCAGACAGGAGCCACGAGCAGTACTTC
NA	TRBJ1-5	TRBV28	14	NA	CASSFQVGNQPQHF	TGTGCCAGCAGTTTTCAAGTTGGCAATCAGCCCCAGCATTTT
NA	TRBJ1-2	TRBV12-5	13	NA	CASGLKANYGYTF	TGTGCTAGTGGACTAAAAGCTAACTATGGCTACACCTTC
NA	TRBJ2-1	TRBV19	15	TRBD2	CASSMGGRWSNEQFF	TGTGCCAGTAGTATGGGAGGGAGGTGGTCCAATGAGCAGTTCTTC
NA	TRBJ2-1	TRBV10-3	19	NA	CAISEPPRDRTSRYGEQFF	TGTGCCATCAGCGAGCCCCCCAGGGACAGGACTAGCCGCTACGGTGAGCAGTTCTTC
NA	TRBJ2-5	TRBV5-1	14	NA	CASSVDRTGETQYF	TGCGCCAGCAGCGTGGACCGGACCGGGGAGACCCAGTACTTC
NA	TRBJ1-4	TRBV19	15	TRBD1	CASKQGAATNEKLFF	TGTGCCAGTAAGCAGGGGGCTGCAACTAATGAAAAACTGTTTTTT
NA	TRBJ1-5	TRBV5-1	14	NA	CASSLGGVNQPQHF	TGCGCCAGCAGCTTAGGAGGGGTTAATCAGCCCCAGCATTTT
NA	TRBJ1-2	TRBV9	13	TRBD1	CASSARTGSSYTF	TGTGCCAGCAGCGCCCGGACAGGGTCTAGCTACACCTTC
NA	TRBJ1-2	TRBV28	13	NA	CASSPPGLGGYTF	TGTGCCAGCAGTCCTCCGGGCCTAGGTGGCTACACCTTC
NA	TRBJ2-7	TRBV9	15	TRBD1	CASSANTGGSYEQYF	TGTGCCAGCAGCGCCAATACAGGGGGCTCCTACGAGCAGTACTTC
NA	TRBJ2-6	TRBV19	17	TRBD1	CASSTGTGISGANVLTF	TGTGCCAGTAGTACCGGGACAGGGATATCTGGGGCCAACGTCCTGACTTTC
NA	TRBJ2-7	TRBV9	13	NA	CASSVATTREQYF	TGTGCCAGCAGCGTAGCGACTACTCGGGAGCAGTACTTC
NA	TRBJ1-5	TRBV10-3	13	NA	CAISEVEDPPQHF	TGTGCCATCAGTGAAGTAGAGGATCCGCCCCAGCATTTT
NA	TRBJ2-7	TRBV7-2	16	TRBD1	CASSLTQGAITYEQYF	TGTGCCAGCAGCTTGACCCAGGGGGCTATAACCTACGAGCAGTACTTC
once	TRBJ2-7	TRBV2	14	TRBD1	CASSGQGAPYEQYF	TGTGCCAGCAGTGGACAGGGGGCACCCTACGAGCAGTACTTC